This T cell receptor beta chain stems from a study of T cells in Graves' hyperthyroidism and ophthalmopathy. Study observations and caveats: Blood held most thyroid clonotypes expanded above 0.001 frequency. A model of 13 V-J pairs discriminated ophthalmopathy from stable hyperthyroidism.

This clonotype was seen more than once but under ten times. The antigen is not known. The ends lost 6 bases at V and 0 bases at J; junction bases unmatched: 2. CDR1 and CDR2 from the germline V gene are SQVTM and ANQGSEA. The CDR3 has 12 amino acids. TCR beta CDR3 region amplification was performed from RNA transcripts. The TCR CDR3 first-round RT-PCR relied on the HTBI primer set. TCRdb re-derived calls from the multiplex PCR reads in MiXCR, one entry per CDR3 protein. The data show 560,000 or so distinct CDR3 sequences, 20% seen once. The gene calls are TRBV29-1 and TRBJ2-7; TRBD1 aligns across 7 bases. Sample: blood. The TCR comes from a man in his forties with Graves' ophthalmopathy. The CDR3 region has the DNA TGCAGCGTCCGGGACAGCTCCTACGAGCAGTACTTC. Its translation is CSVRDSSYEQYF.